This TCR beta chain was identified in a study of OX40 agonist ivuxolimab in advanced cancers. Study as a whole: The dose-escalation group included hepatocellular carcinoma, melanoma, renal cell carcinoma and head and neck cancer. A history of anti-PD-1, anti-PD-L1 or anti-CTLA-4 therapy was acceptable, and 40% had some. Two patients with cutaneous melanoma and one with hepatocellular carcinoma, three in total, showed partial responses.

Sequenced by immunoSEQ multiplex PCR; TCRdb stores in-frame clones only, minus some. Of roughly 92,000 clones listed, 84% are singletons. Blood sampling took place at baseline, cycle 4 day 1, and cycle 7 day 1. The CDR3 spans 11 residues. V lost 7 bases and J lost 7, with 11 bases in between. CDR1 and CDR2 (germline): DFQATT, SNEGSKA (reference sequence). In this sample, this clone turned up a few times. The rearrangement links TRBV20-1 to TRBJ2-1; D unclear. The sequence came from an adult with an advanced solid tumor such as melanoma, head and neck, liver or kidney cancer. The material was CD4+ or CD8+ T cells sorted from blood, obtained in a trial of the OX40 agonist ivuxolimab. The CDR3 loop reads CSVRQGNEQFF. In nucleotides, the CDR3 is TGCAGTGTCAGACAAGGGAATGAGCAGTTCTTC.